This T cell receptor beta chain was recorded in a study of shared clonotypes between healthy human individuals. The data were produced by immunoSEQ multiplex PCR, yet TCRdb's version contains in-frame clones alone and is incomplete. The sample comprises over 2 million clones, roughly 94% of which are singletons, and 0.1% to 0.15% rests with the top ten. Sequences were obtained from naive CD4+ T cells sorted from blood. Indicated subset: CD45RA+ positively selected. The receptor comes from a man between 18 and 35 years old in good health.

The DNA for the CDR3 is TGTGCCAGCAGCCAGCGGAGCAGCTCCTACAATGAGCAGTTCTTC. The encoded protein is CASSQRSSSYNEQFF. The chain joins TRBV5-4 to TRBJ2-1; a possible D gene is TRBD2 (5 bases). CDR3 length: 15 amino acids. V shed 4 bases and J shed 0 bases, with 11 bases lying between them. Germline CDR1 is SGHNT and CDR2 is YYREEE (reference sequence).